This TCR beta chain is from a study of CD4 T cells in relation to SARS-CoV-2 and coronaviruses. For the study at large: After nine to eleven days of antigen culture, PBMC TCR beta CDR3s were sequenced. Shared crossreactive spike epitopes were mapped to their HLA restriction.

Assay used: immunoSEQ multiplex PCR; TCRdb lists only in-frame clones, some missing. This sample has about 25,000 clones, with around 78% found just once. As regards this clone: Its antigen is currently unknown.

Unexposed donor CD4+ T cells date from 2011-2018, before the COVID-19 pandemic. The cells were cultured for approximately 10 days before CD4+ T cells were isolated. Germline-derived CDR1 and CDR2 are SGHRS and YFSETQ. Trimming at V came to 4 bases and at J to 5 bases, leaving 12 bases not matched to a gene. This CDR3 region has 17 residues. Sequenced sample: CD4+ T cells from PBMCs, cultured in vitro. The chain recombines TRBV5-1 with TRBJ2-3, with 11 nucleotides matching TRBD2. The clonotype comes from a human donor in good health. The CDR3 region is CASSQKLAGDLVDTQYF. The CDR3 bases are TGCGCCAGCAGCCAGAAACTAGCGGGGGACCTAGTAGATACGCAGTATTTT. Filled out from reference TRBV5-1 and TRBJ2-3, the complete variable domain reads KAGVTQTPRYLIKTRGQQVTLSCSPISGHRSVSWYQQTPGQGLQFLFEYFSETQRNKGNFPGRFSGRQFSNSRSEMNVSTLELGDSALYLCASSQKLAGDLVDTQYFGPGTRLTVL.